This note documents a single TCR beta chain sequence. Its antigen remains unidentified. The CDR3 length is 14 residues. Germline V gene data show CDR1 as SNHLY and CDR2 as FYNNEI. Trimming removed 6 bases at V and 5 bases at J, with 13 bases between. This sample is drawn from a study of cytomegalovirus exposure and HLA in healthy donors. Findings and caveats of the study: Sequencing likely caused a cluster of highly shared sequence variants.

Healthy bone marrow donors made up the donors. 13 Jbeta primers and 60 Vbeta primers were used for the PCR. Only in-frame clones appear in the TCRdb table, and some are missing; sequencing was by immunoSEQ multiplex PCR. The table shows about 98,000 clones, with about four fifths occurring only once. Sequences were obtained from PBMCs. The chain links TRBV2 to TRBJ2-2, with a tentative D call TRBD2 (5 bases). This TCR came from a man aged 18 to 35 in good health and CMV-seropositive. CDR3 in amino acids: CASSPGSRTGELFF. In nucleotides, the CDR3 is TGTGCCAGCAGCCCGGGATCACGGACCGGGGAGCTGTTTTTT.